This TCR beta chain was observed in a study of T cells in Graves' hyperthyroidism and ophthalmopathy. Study-wide results and limits: Most clonotypes that expanded in the thyroid above 0.001 also showed up in blood.

This clonotype has ten or more counts. The target antigen is unknown. Germline CDR1 is SEHNR and CDR2 is FQNEAQ (reference sequence). There are 15 residues in the CDR3. Trimming pared 5 bases from V and 2 bases from J, leaving 14 bases between. Amplification of TCR beta CDR3 regions was performed using RNA transcripts as template. TCR CDR3 underwent first-round RT-PCR with the HTBI primer set. TCRdb reprocessed the multiplex PCR reads with MiXCR, giving one entry per CDR3 protein. The table has fewer than 200,000 distinct CDR3 sequences, roughly 9.4% seen once; the top ten hold roughly 23%. This sequence originates from a woman in her late teens or twenties with Graves' hyperthyroidism that later progressed to Graves' ophthalmopathy. The V and J genes are TRBV7-9 and TRBJ2-3; D possibly uses TRBD1 or TRBD2 (6 bases each). Sequencing used blood. The CDR3 loop is CASSLQGLNTDTQYF. The CDR3 nucleotides read TGTGCCAGCAGCCTACAGGGACTCAACACAGATACGCAGTATTTT.